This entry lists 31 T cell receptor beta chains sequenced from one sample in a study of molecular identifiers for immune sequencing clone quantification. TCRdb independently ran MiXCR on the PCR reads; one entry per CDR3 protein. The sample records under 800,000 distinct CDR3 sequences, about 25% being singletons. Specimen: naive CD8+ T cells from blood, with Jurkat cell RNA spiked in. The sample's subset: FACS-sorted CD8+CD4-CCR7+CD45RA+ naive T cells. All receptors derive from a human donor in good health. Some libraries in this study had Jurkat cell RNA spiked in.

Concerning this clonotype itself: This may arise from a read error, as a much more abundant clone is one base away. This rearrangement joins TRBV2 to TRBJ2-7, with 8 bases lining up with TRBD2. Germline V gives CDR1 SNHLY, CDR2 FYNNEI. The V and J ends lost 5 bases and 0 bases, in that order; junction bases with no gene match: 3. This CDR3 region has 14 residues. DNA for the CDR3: TGTGCCAGCAGTCGGGGGGGCAGCTCCTACGAGCAGTACTTC. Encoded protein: CASSRGGSSYEQYF.

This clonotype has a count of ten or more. DNA for the CDR3: TGTGCCAGCAGCATAGCGGGAGTCACAGATACGCAGTATTTT. Translating it yields CASSIAGVTDTQYF. The J gene is TRBJ2-3, the V gene TRBV6-2 or TRBV6-3; 9 bases are shared with TRBD2. This CDR3 is 14 amino acids long. The junction had 3 bases not matched to a gene; V was cut back by 6 bases and J by 2 bases. Germline V gene sequence: CDR1 MNHEY, CDR2 SVGEGT.

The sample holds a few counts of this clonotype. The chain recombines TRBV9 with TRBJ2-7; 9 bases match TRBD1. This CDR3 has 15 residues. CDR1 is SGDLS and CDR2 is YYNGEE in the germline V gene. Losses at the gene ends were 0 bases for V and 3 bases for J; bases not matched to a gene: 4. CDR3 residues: CASSVVGDRDYEQYF. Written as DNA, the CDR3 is TGTGCCAGCAGCGTAGTCGGGGACAGGGACTACGAGCAGTACTTC.

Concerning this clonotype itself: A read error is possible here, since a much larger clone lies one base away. The CDR3 region has the DNA TGTGCCAGCGGTTTTGGGGGACAGGCGATCAATCAGCCCCAGCATTTT. Protein product: CASGFGGQAINQPQHF. The chain uses TRBV12-3 or TRBV12-4 and TRBJ1-5; 8 nucleotides match TRBD1. The CDR3 contains 16 residues.

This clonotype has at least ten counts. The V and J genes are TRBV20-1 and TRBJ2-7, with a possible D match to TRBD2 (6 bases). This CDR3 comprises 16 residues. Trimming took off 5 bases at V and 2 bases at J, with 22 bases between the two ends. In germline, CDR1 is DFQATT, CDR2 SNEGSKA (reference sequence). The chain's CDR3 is CSAPSIGSGLTYEQYF. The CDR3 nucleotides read TGCAGTGCTCCTTCAATCGGGAGCGGGCTAACCTACGAGCAGTACTTC.

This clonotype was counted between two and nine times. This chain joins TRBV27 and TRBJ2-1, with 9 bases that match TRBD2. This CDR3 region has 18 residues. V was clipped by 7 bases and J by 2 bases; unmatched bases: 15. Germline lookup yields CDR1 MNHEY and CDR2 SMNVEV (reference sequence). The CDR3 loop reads CASNHQGAGGGPYNEQFF. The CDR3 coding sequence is TGTGCCAGCAACCACCAAGGGGCGGGAGGGGGTCCCTACAATGAGCAGTTCTTC.

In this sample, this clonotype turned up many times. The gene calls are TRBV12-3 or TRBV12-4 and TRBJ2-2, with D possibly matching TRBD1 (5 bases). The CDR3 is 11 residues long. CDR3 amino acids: CAQGNTGELFF. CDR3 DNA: TGTGCTCAGGGCAACACCGGGGAGCTGTTTTTT.

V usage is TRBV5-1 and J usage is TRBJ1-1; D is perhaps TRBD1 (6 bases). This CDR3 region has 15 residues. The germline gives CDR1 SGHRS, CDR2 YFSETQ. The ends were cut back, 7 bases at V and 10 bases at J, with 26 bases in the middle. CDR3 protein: CASGYQTNRVEGAFF. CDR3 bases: TGCGCCAGCGGTTACCAGACAAACAGGGTCGAGGGAGCTTTCTTT.

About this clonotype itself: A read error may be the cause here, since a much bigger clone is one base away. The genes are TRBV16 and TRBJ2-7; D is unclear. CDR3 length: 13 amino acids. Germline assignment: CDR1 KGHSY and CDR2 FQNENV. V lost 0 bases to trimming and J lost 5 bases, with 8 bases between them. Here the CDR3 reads CASSQSHPDEQYF. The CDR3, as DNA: TGTGCCAGCAGCCAATCACACCCGGACGAGCAGTACTTC.

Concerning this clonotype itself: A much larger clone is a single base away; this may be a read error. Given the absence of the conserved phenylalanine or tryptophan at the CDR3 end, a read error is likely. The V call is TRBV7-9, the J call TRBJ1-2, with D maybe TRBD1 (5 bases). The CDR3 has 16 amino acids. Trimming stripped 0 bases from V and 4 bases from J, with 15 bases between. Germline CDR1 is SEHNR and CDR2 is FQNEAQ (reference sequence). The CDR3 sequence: CASSLAEIGQSYGYTY. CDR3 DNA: TGTGCCAGCAGCTTAGCCGAGATAGGACAATCCTATGGCTACACCTAC.

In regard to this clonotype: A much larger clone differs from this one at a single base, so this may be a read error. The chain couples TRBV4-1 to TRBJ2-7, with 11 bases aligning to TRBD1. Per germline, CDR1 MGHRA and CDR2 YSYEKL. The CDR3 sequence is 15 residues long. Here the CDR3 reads CARSQGQGAAYEQYF. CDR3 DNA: TGCGCCCGCAGCCAAGGACAGGGGGCGGCCTACGAGCAGTACTTC.

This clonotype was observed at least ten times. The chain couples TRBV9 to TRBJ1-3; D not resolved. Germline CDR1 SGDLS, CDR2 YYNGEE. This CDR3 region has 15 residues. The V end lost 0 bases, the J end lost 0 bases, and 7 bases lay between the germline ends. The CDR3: CASSVGVSSGNTIYF. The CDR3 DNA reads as TGTGCCAGCAGCGTAGGCGTAAGCTCTGGAAACACCATATATTTT.

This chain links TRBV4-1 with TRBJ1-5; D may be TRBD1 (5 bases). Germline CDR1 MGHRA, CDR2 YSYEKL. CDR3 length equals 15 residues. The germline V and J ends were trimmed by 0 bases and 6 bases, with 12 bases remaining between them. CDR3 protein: CASSQDRGSIQPQHF. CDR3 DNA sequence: TGCGCCAGCAGCCAAGATCGGGGGTCGATTCAGCCCCAGCATTTT.

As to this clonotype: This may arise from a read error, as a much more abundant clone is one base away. CDR3 protein: CASSLGLAGYIDTQYF. The CDR3 DNA sequence: TGTGCCAGCAGCTTAGGCCTAGCGGGGTACATAGATACGCAGTATTTT. J is TRBJ2-3 and V is TRBV13; 9 bases agree with TRBD2. The germline V gene encodes CDR1 PRHDT and CDR2 FYEKMQ (reference sequence). The CDR3 totals 16 residues. After removal of 0 bases from V and 5 bases from J, the junction contained 6 bases not matched to a gene.

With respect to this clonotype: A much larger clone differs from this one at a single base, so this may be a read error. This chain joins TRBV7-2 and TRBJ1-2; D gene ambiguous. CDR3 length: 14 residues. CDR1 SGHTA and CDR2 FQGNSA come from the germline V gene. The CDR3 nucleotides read TGTGCCAGCACCTTATATCAGACGAGCTTTGGCTACACCTTC. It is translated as CASTLYQTSFGYTF.

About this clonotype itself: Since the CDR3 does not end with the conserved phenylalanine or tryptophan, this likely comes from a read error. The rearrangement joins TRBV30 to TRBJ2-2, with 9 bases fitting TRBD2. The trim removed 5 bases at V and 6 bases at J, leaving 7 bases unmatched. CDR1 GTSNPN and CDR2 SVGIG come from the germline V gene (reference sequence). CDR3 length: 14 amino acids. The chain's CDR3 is CAWAAGGPAGELFL. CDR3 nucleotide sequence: TGTGCCTGGGCAGCGGGGGGTCCCGCCGGGGAGCTGTTTTTA.

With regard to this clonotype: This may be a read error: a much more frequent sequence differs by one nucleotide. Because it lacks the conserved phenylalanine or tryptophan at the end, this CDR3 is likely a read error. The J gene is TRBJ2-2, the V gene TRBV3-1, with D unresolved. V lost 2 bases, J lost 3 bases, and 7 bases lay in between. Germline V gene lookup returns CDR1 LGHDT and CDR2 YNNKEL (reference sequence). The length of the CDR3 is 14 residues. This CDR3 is CASSQRSYTGELFV. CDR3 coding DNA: TGTGCCAGCAGCCAACGCAGTTACACCGGGGAGCTGTTTGTT.

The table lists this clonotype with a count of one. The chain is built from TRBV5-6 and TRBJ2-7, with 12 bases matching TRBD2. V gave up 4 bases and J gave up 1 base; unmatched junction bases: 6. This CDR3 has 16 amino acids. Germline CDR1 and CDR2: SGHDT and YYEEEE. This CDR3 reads CASSDPTSGGSYEQYF. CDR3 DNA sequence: TGTGCCAGCAGCGACCCGACTAGCGGGGGATCCTACGAGCAGTACTTC.

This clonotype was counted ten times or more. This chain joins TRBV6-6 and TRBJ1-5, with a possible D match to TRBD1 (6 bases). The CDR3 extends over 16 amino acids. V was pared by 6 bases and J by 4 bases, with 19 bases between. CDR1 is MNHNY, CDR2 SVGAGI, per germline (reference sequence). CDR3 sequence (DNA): TGTGCCAGCAGCCCTCTACAGGGAGGGGGGAATCAGCCCCAGCATTTT. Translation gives CASSPLQGGGNQPQHF.

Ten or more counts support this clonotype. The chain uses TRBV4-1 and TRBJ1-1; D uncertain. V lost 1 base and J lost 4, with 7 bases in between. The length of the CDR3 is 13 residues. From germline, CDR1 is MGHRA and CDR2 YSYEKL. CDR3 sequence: CASSQGPVTEAFF. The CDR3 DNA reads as TGCGCCAGCAGCCAAGGTCCTGTCACTGAAGCTTTCTTT.

CDR3 in amino acids: CASSSLDRGRIGEAFF. Here the CDR3 DNA reads TGTGCCAGCAGCTCCCTGGACAGGGGGAGAATAGGGGAAGCTTTCTTT. The rearrangement uses TRBV13 and TRBJ1-1; TRBD1 matches at 10 bases. Trimming removed 4 bases from V and 8 bases from J; junction bases left unmatched: 13. The CDR3 runs to 16 residues. Looked up from germline, CDR1 is PRHDT and CDR2 is FYEKMQ (reference sequence).

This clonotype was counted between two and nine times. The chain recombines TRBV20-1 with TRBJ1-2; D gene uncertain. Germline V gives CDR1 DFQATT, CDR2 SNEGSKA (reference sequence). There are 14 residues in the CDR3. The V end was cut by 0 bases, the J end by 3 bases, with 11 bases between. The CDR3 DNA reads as TGCAGTGCTAGAGATGTAGACGGTGACTATGGCTACACCTTC. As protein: CSARDVDGDYGYTF.

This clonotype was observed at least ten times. CDR3: CSARGLAGSSEQYF. Written as DNA, the CDR3 is TGCAGTGCTAGAGGACTAGCGGGGAGTAGCGAGCAGTACTTC. This chain connects TRBV20-1 to TRBJ2-7, with 11 nucleotides matching TRBD2. The J segment lost 6 bases and the V segment lost 1 base, leaving 5 bases of the junction unmatched. The germline V gene encodes CDR1 DFQATT and CDR2 SNEGSKA (reference sequence). The CDR3 consists of 14 residues.

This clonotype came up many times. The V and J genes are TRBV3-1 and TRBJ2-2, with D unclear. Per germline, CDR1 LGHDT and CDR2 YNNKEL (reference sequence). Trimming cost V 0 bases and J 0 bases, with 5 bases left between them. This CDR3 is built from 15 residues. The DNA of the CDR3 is TGTGCCAGCAGCCAAGAACAAACGAACACCGGGGAGCTGTTTTTT. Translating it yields CASSQEQTNTGELFF.

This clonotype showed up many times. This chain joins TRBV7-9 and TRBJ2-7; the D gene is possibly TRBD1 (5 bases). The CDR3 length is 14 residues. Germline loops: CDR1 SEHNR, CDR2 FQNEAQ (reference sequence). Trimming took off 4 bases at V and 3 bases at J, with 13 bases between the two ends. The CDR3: CASSSSTAYYEQYF. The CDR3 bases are TGTGCCAGCAGCTCGTCGACAGCTTACTACGAGCAGTACTTC.

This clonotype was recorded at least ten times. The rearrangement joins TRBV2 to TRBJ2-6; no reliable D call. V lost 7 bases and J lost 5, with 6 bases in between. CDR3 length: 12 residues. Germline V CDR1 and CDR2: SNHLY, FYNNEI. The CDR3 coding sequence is TGTGCCAGCATTTATAGGGCCAACGTCCTGACTTTC. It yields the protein CASIYRANVLTF.

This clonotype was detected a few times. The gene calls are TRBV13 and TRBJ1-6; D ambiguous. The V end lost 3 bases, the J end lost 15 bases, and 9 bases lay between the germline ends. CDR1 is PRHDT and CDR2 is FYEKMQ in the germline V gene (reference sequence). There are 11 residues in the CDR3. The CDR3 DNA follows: TGTGCCAGCAGCTTTGGCAGCTTCCTCCACTTT. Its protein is CASSFGSFLHF.

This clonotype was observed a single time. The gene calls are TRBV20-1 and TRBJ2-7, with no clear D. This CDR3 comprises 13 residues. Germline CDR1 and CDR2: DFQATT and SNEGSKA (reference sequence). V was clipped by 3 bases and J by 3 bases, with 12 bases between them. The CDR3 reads CSARGLMVYEQYF. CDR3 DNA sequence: TGCAGTGCTAGGGGCCTCATGGTCTACGAGCAGTACTTC.

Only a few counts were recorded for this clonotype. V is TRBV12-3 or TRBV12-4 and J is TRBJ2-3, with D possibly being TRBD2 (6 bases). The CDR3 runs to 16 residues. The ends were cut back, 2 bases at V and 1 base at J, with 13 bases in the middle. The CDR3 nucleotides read TGTGCCAGCAGTTTATATATGGCGGGGCGCACAGATACGCAGTATTTT. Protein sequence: CASSLYMAGRTDTQYF.

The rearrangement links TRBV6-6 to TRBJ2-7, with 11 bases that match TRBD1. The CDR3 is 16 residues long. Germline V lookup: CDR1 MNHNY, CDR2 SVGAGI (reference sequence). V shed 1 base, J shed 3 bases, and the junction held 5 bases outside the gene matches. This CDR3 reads CASSYWPGTGGYEQYF. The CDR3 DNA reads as TGTGCCAGCAGTTACTGGCCCGGGACAGGGGGCTACGAGCAGTACTTC.

The CDR3, as DNA: TGTGCCAGCAGTTCCAGGGGGCGGAGCACTGAAGCTTTCTTT. Amino acids: CASSSRGRSTEAFF. The chain combines TRBV27 with TRBJ1-1; 8 nucleotides match TRBD1. V lost 4 bases, J lost 4 bases, and 5 bases stayed unmatched. In germline, CDR1 is MNHEY, CDR2 SMNVEV (reference sequence). The CDR3 runs 14 residues.